A single sample gave rise to the 22 T cell receptor beta chains below, sequenced in a study of blood T cell repertoires in COVID-19. Repertoires were generated with immunoSEQ multiplex PCR, while TCRdb's copy carries only in-frame clones and drops some. The sample lists some 200,000 clones, roughly 90% occurring once. The sequenced material came from PBMCs or T cells enriched from blood (not recorded which). The receptors were sampled from a young woman who had recovered from COVID-19.

The rearrangement uses TRBV28 and TRBJ2-1, with D unresolved. This CDR3 is built from 13 residues. The germline V and J ends were trimmed by 3 bases and 5 bases, with 8 bases remaining between them. Germline V gene data show CDR1 as MDHEN and CDR2 as SYDVKM. The CDR3 DNA reads TGTGCCAGCAGTTTGGGCAGAAACAATGAGCAGTTCTTC. It codes for CASSLGRNNEQFF.

The chain recombines TRBV10-3 with TRBJ1-1; TRBD1 matches 10 bases. This CDR3 is built from 15 residues. The V and J ends lost 2 bases and 5 bases, in that order; junction bases with no gene match: 5. Germline V CDR1 and CDR2: ENHRY, SYGVKD. CDR3 DNA: TGTGCCATCAGTGAGCCGGGACAGGGGAAGACTGAAGCTTTCTTT. The encoded protein is CAISEPGQGKTEAFF.

The genes are TRBV21-1 and TRBJ1-2; TRBD1, the D gene given by the table, was not confirmed from the DNA. TRBV21-1 is recorded as a pseudogene. The length of the CDR3 is 14 residues. The DNA of the CDR3 is TGTGCCAGCAGCAAATGGGCAGGCCCCTATGGCTACACCTTC. It yields the protein CASSKWAGPYGYTF.

The chain joins TRBV5-8 to TRBJ1-3; D might be TRBD1 (6 bases). Trimming pared 5 bases from V and 0 bases from J, leaving 12 bases between. This CDR3 is built from 15 residues. Germline-derived CDR1 and CDR2 are SGHTS and YDEGEE. CDR3 protein: CASSQGSSSGNTIYF. In DNA form, the CDR3 reads TGTGCCAGCAGTCAGGGGTCCAGCTCTGGAAACACCATATATTTT.

The V and J genes are TRBV28 and TRBJ2-7, with 8 bases aligning to TRBD1. V shed 5 bases and J 2 bases; nucleotides not matched to a gene: 11. The CDR3 contains 16 residues. Looked up from germline, CDR1 is MDHEN and CDR2 is SYDVKM. The CDR3 loop is CASSPTTGAETYEQYF. DNA for the CDR3: TGTGCCAGCAGTCCAACGACAGGGGCGGAGACCTACGAGCAGTACTTC.

The count of this clone is one. The chain carries TRBV25-1 and TRBJ2-4; TRBD1 aligns across 7 bases. V shed 4 bases and J 4 bases; nucleotides not matched to a gene: 7. This CDR3 contains 15 residues. Germline V gene lookup returns CDR1 MGHDK and CDR2 SYGVNS. CDR3 sequence reads: CASSGFTGAKNIQYF. CDR3 nucleotides: TGTGCCAGCAGTGGCTTTACAGGGGCAAAAAACATTCAGTACTTC.

J is TRBJ2-7 and V is TRBV5-4; the D gene is possibly TRBD1 (5 bases). The V end was cut by 1 base, the J end by 5 bases, with 10 bases between. Germline V gives CDR1 SGHNT, CDR2 YYREEE (reference sequence). This CDR3 comprises 13 residues. The CDR3 coding sequence is TGTGCCAGCAGCTTGCAGGGTGGACACGAGCAGTACTTC. This translates into CASSLQGGHEQYF.

This chain joins TRBV5-1 and TRBJ1-6; maybe TRBD1 (5 bases). This CDR3 is built from 15 residues. Trimming cost V 4 bases and J 8 bases, with 16 bases left between them. From germline, CDR1 is SGHRS and CDR2 YFSETQ. The CDR3 sequence: CASSLDDGGYSPLHF. CDR3 DNA: TGCGCCAGCAGCCTGGACGACGGGGGGTATTCACCCCTCCACTTT. The full variable domain, rest sourced from reference TRBV5-1 and TRBJ1-6, is KAGVTQTPRYLIKTRGQQVTLSCSPISGHRSVSWYQQTPGQGLQFLFEYFSETQRNKGNFPGRFSGRQFSNSRSEMNVSTLELGDSALYLCASSLDDGGYSPLHFGNGTRLTVT.

The V gene is TRBV9, the J gene TRBJ1-1; possibly TRBD1 for D (5 bases). CDR3 length: 14 amino acids. The ends were cut back, 2 bases at V and 1 base at J, with 9 bases in the middle. Germline V gives CDR1 SGDLS, CDR2 YYNGEE. The DNA of the CDR3 is TGTGCCAGCAGCGTCCAGGGAAGGAACACTGAAGCTTTCTTT. Translation gives CASSVQGRNTEAFF.

V and J are TRBV10-3 and TRBJ1-2; TRBD1 aligns across 8 bases. V shed 3 bases and J 9 bases; nucleotides not matched to a gene: 12. From germline, CDR1 is ENHRY and CDR2 SYGVKD. This CDR3 is built from 15 residues. CDR3 residues: CAISDGSGTGRSYTF. DNA of the CDR3: TGTGCCATCAGTGACGGCTCCGGGACAGGTCGAAGCTACACCTTC.

The chain has TRBV5-5 and TRBJ1-2; D perhaps matches TRBD1 (6 bases). The CDR3 extends over 17 amino acids. V was cut by 5 bases and J by 5 bases, with 25 bases left in between. Germline assignment: CDR1 SGHKS and CDR2 YYEKEE (reference sequence). CDR3 residues: CASRLGGPHNTLYGYTF. The CDR3 nucleotides are TGTGCCAGCAGACTAGGGGGTCCCCACAATACACTTTATGGCTACACCTTC.

The chain has TRBV5-4 and TRBJ2-7; tentative D call: TRBD1 (6 bases). This CDR3 has 15 amino acids. V was trimmed by 4 bases and J by 5 bases, leaving 19 bases between them. Germline CDR1 SGHNT, CDR2 YYREEE (reference sequence). This CDR3 is CASSRPGQGLDEQYF. Written as DNA, the CDR3 is TGTGCCAGCAGCCGCCCGGGGCAGGGGCTTGACGAGCAGTACTTC.

This clone was counted a single time. The chain links TRBV5-6 to TRBJ1-6; TRBD1 might be the D (5 bases). Germline-derived CDR1 and CDR2 are SGHDT and YYEEEE. The germline V and J ends were trimmed by 4 bases and 4 bases, with 15 bases remaining between them. The CDR3 has 16 residues. The chain's CDR3 is CASSGTTVGYNSPLHF. Here the CDR3 DNA reads TGTGCCAGCAGCGGTACGACAGTTGGGTATAATTCACCCCTCCACTTT.

The V and J genes are TRBV5-1 and TRBJ2-7, with TRBD1 as a possible D gene (5 bases). CDR1 SGHRS and CDR2 YFSETQ come from the germline V gene. The CDR3 has 12 amino acids. The ends were cut back, 4 bases at V and 3 bases at J, with 8 bases in the middle. CDR3 sequence reads: CASSRDSYEQYF. The CDR3 nucleotides are TGCGCCAGCAGCCGTGACAGCTACGAGCAGTACTTC. Filled out from reference TRBV5-1 and TRBJ2-7, the complete variable domain reads KAGVTQTPRYLIKTRGQQVTLSCSPISGHRSVSWYQQTPGQGLQFLFEYFSETQRNKGNFPGRFSGRQFSNSRSEMNVSTLELGDSALYLCASSRDSYEQYFGPGTRLTVT.

The rearrangement joins TRBV5-1 to TRBJ1-3; perhaps TRBD1 as D (5 bases). The CDR3 extends over 15 amino acids. Looked up from germline, CDR1 is SGHRS and CDR2 is YFSETQ. Trimming took off 4 bases at V and 1 base at J, with 12 bases between the two ends. In nucleotides, the CDR3 is TGCGCCAGCAGCCCGGGGGTTTTGTCTGGAAACACCATATATTTT. Protein sequence: CASSPGVLSGNTIYF. The full variable domain, rest sourced from reference TRBV5-1 and TRBJ1-3, is KAGVTQTPRYLIKTRGQQVTLSCSPISGHRSVSWYQQTPGQGLQFLFEYFSETQRNKGNFPGRFSGRQFSNSRSEMNVSTLELGDSALYLCASSPGVLSGNTIYFGEGSWLTVV.

The chain carries TRBV3-1 (or the pseudogene TRBV3-2) and TRBJ2-7; D may be TRBD1 (5 bases). The ends were cut back, 4 bases at V and 2 bases at J, with 9 bases in the middle. Germline V gene sequence: CDR1 LGHDT, CDR2 YNNKEL (reference sequence). The CDR3 is 13 residues long. CDR3 in DNA: TGTGCCAGCAGCCGAAAGGGGACCTACGAGCAGTACTTC. Translating gives CASSRKGTYEQYF.

The chain is built from TRBV27 and TRBJ2-7; 8 bases are shared with TRBD1. The V gene end was trimmed by 5 bases and the J gene end by 5 bases; junction bases not matched to a gene: 11. CDR1 MNHEY and CDR2 SMNVEV come from the germline V gene (reference sequence). The CDR3 runs 15 residues. CDR3 in DNA: TGTGCCAGCAGTCCACATAGGACAGGGCAGAACGAGCAGTACTTC. Amino acid sequence: CASSPHRTGQNEQYF.

Details on this clone: The sample holds other DNA sequences that translate to the same CDR3. The rearrangement joins TRBV28 to TRBJ1-1; D not resolved. In germline, CDR1 is MDHEN, CDR2 SYDVKM. V lost 2 bases to trimming and J lost 2 bases, with 6 bases between them. CDR3 length: 13 amino acids. In DNA, the CDR3 is TGTGCCAGCAGTTTAGGCCCTAACACTGAAGCTTTCTTT. Translated: CASSLGPNTEAFF. The variable domain in full, completed from reference TRBV28 and TRBJ1-1, reads DVKVTQSSRYLVKRTGEKVFLECVQDMDHENMFWYRQDPGLGLRLIYFSYDVKMKEKGDIPEGYSVSREKKERFSLILESASTNQTSMYLCASSLGPNTEAFFGQGTRLTVV.

This clone came up once. The chain has TRBV20-1 and TRBJ1-2; no definite D call. CDR3 length equals 13 residues. V was clipped by 3 bases and J by 8 bases, with 16 bases between them. The germline CDR1 and CDR2 sequences are DFQATT and SNEGSKA (reference sequence). The CDR3 DNA reads TGCAGTGCTAGTAGTGGGCAGCTTCGGGGCTACACCTTC. Its translation is CSASSGQLRGYTF.

The rearrangement links TRBV28 to TRBJ1-5, with TRBD1 matching 9 bases. CDR1 is MDHEN, CDR2 SYDVKM, per germline. The trim removed 4 bases at V and 0 bases at J, leaving 7 bases unmatched. The CDR3 sequence is 17 residues long. The CDR3 is CASSSSTGGNSNQPQHF. CDR3 DNA: TGTGCCAGCAGTTCCTCGACAGGGGGAAATAGCAATCAGCCCCAGCATTTT.

This clone was counted a single time. This chain connects TRBV6-5 to TRBJ2-2, with D possibly matching TRBD1 (6 bases). V was clipped by 6 bases and J by 0 bases, with 11 bases between them. Germline V gene sequence: CDR1 MNHEY, CDR2 SVGAGI. The CDR3 is 15 amino acids. CDR3 sequence reads: CASRVRGTNTGELFF. In DNA, the CDR3 is TGTGCCAGCAGGGTCAGGGGTACGAACACCGGGGAGCTGTTTTTT.

This clone has a single count. The gene calls are TRBV4-2 and TRBJ1-5, with a weak D call TRBD1 (6 bases). CDR3 length: 14 amino acids. Between the trimmed V and J ends, which lost 0 bases and 4 bases, there was a span of 7 bases. CDR1 is LGHNA and CDR2 is YNFKEQ in the germline V gene. This CDR3 is CASSQDRGNQPQHF. In nucleotides, the CDR3 is TGTGCCAGCAGCCAAGATAGGGGGAATCAGCCCCAGCATTTT.